This TCR beta chain was identified in a study of identical twins. Overall study findings and caveats: Beta out-of-frame twin sharing showed a weaker excess.

Germline V lookup: CDR1 SGHAT, CDR2 FQNNGV. V was pared by 5 bases and J by 4 bases, with 14 bases between. This CDR3 is built from 14 residues. TCRdb re-analysed the 5' RACE reads in MiXCR, keeping a single row per CDR3 protein. The profile shows roughly 690,000 distinct CDR3 sequences, around 21% of them singletons. With regard to this clonotype: Its specificity is unknown.

The data were also submitted as part of a second study, on T cells expressing NK-cell markers. As reported in that work: Restricting sorting to alpha-beta TCR T cells was achieved in several experiments by an anti-gamma-delta TCR antibody.

The chain combines TRBV11-2 with TRBJ1-1; D not resolved. The sample comprised PBMCs. The source of this sequence is a woman between 18 and 29 years old in good health. The CDR3 loop reads CASSPPREATEAFF. The CDR3 nucleotides read TGTGCCAGCAGCCCCCCTCGGGAGGCCACTGAAGCTTTCTTT.